This T cell receptor (beta chain) comes out of a study of T cell repertoires in cytomegalovirus infection. Turning to the study itself: It can be stated that public TCR beta signatures indicated CMV infection as well as a matching HLA type.

A word on this clonotype: The antigen remains undetermined. At one end, the junction sequence differs from germline, possibly due to a read error.

General study points: What dominated the ex vivo response were HLA-C-restricted CMV-specific TCR beta clonotypes.

TCRdb re-called the reads through MiXCR, storing one row per CDR3 protein. The table lists hundreds of thousands of distinct CDR3 sequences, around 32% of them singletons. CDR1 and CDR2 (germline): MGHRA, YSYEKL. The CDR3 contains 15 residues. Sequences were derived from cultured CD8+ T cells from PBMCs, sampled from culture after CMV antigen stimulation. This chain uses TRBV4-1 with TRBJ2-1; no definite D call. The clonotype was recovered from a human donor in good health (CMV status not recorded). Some clones in this sample may be carry-over from other donors' samples. CDR3 region: CASSREQSSYNKQFF. DNA for the CDR3: TGCGCCAGCAGCCGAGAACAAAGCTCCTACAATAAGCAGTTCTTC.